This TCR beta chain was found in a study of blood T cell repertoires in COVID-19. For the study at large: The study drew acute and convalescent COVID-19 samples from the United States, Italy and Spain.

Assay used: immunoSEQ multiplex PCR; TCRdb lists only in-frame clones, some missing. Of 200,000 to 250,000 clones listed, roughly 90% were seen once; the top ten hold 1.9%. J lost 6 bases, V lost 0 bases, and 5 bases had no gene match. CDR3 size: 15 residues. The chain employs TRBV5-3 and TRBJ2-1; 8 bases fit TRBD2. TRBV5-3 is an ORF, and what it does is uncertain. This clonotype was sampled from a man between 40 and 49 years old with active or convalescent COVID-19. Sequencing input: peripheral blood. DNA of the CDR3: TGTGCCAGAAGCTTGGCTCGGACTAGCCGCAATGAGCAGTTCTTC. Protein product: CARSLARTSRNEQFF.